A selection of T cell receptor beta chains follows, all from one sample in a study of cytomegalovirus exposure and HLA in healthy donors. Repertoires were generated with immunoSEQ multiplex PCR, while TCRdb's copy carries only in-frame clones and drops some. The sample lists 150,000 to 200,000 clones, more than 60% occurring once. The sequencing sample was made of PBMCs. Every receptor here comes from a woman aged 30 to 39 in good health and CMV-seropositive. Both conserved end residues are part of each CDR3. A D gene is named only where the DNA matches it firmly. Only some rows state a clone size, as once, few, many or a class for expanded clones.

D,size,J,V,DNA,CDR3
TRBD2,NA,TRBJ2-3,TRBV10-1,TGCGCCAGCAGTGTGAGTGGAGCGGGAGGTGGAGATACGCAGTATTTT,CASSVSGAGGGDTQYF
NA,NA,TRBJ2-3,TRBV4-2,TGTGCCAGCAGCCAACTACCAGCGATAACAGATACGCAGTATTTT,CASSQLPAITDTQYF
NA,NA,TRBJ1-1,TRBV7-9,TGTGCCAGCAGCTTAGCGTCCACGATCGGTGAAGCTTTCTTT,CASSLASTIGEAFF
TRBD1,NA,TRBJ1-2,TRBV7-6,TGTGCCAGCAGCTTAGACAAAGGGACAGGGAGTGCCTATGGCTACACCTTC,CASSLDKGTGSAYGYTF
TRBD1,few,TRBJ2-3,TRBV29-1,TGCAGCGTCCCCCAGGGGGTCACAGATACGCAGTATTTT,CSVPQGVTDTQYF
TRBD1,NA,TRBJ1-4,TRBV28,TGTGCCAGCAGTTTATACAGGGGTTGGGTGGAAAAACTGTTTTTT,CASSLYRGWVEKLFF
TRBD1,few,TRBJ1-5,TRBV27,TGTGCCAGCAGTCAAGGGACAGGGAGCAATCAGCCCCAGCATTTT,CASSQGTGSNQPQHF
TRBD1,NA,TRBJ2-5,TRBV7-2,TGTGCCAGCAGCTCGACCTCGGGACAGGGATGGGGAGAGACCCAGTACTTC,CASSSTSGQGWGETQYF
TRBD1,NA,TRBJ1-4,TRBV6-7,TGTGCCAGCAGTGGCTCGACAGGGATCTGCGAAAAACTGTTTTTT,CASSGSTGICEKLFF
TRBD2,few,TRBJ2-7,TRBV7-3,TGTGCCAGCAGCGTGACTAGCGGGGGCTCCTACGAGCAGTACTTC,CASSVTSGGSYEQYF
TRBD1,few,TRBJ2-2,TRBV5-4,TGTGCCAGCAGCTTAGGGACAGGGACCGGGGAGCTGTTTTTT,CASSLGTGTGELFF
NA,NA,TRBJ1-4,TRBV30,TGTGCCTGGAGACAGGGTGGGGAAAAACTGTTTTTT,CAWRQGGEKLFF
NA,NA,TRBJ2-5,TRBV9,TGTGCCAGCAGCGCCCGTGCCCAGGGGGGAGAGACCCAGTACTTC,CASSARAQGGETQYF
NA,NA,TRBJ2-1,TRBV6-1,TGTGCCAGCAGTGATTTGGGAGTGAGCTACAATGAGCAGTTCTTC,CASSDLGVSYNEQFF
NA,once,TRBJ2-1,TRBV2,TGTGCCACCGGGGGTGAGGGATTCTACAATGAGCAGTTCTTC,CATGGEGFYNEQFF
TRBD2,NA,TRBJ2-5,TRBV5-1,TGCGCCAGCAGCCTTGCGCTAGCGGGAGGGCGGGAGACCCAGTACTTC,CASSLALAGGRETQYF
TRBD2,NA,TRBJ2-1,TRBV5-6,TGTGCCAGCAGCTTGGCGCCAGCGGGAGTAGGTGAGCAGTTCTTC,CASSLAPAGVGEQFF
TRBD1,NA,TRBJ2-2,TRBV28,TGTGCCAGCAGCCCCCCGGACAGGGAAAACACCGGGGAGCTGTTTTTT,CASSPPDRENTGELFF
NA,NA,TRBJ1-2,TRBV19,TGTGCCACTAGTGATGGGGGCGGCTATGGCTACACCTTC,CATSDGGGYGYTF
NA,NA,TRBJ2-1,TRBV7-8,TGTGCCAGCAGCTTTGACTACCCTCAGGGGTACAATGAGCAGTTCTTC,CASSFDYPQGYNEQFF
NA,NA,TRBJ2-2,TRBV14,TGTGCCAGCAGCCGTGCCCGGGACACCGGGGAGCTGTTTTTT,CASSRARDTGELFF
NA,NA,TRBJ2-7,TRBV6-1,TGTGCCAGCACAAAGGGGTACGAGCAGTACTTC,CASTKGYEQYF
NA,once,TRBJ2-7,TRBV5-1,TGCGCCAGCAGCTTGGGGGCTGACTACGAGCAGTACTTC,CASSLGADYEQYF
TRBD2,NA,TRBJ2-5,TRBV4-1,TGCGCCAGCAGCCAAGGGATAGGGCTAGCGGGAGAGACCCAGTACTTC,CASSQGIGLAGETQYF
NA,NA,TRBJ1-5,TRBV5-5,TGTGCCAGCAGCTACTACGATCAGCCCCAGCATTTT,CASSYYDQPQHF
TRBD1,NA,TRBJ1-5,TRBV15,TGTGCCACCAGCAGAGACCTCGGACAGGGCCCTAATCAGCCCCAGCATTTT,CATSRDLGQGPNQPQHF
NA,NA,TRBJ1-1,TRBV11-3,TGTGCCAGCAGCTTAGTCGCAGTTTCGAACACTGAAGCTTTCTTT,CASSLVAVSNTEAFF
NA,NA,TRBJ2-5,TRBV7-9,TGTGCCAGCAGCTTAGTCGGTAGGACCCAGTACTTC,CASSLVGRTQYF
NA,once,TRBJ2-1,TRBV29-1,TGCAGCGCCCCCCCACAGTTTGGTGAGCAGTTCTTC,CSAPPQFGEQFF
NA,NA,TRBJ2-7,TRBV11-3,TGTGCCAGCAGCTCTTTCGGACCCGACAGGTATAACGACGAGCAGTACTTC,CASSSFGPDRYNDEQYF
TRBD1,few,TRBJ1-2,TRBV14,TGTGCCAGCAGAAGTTCGGGCAGGGGGTATGGCTACACCTTC,CASRSSGRGYGYTF
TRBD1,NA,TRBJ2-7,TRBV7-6,TGTGCCAGCAGCTTAGGGGACAGGGGGCTTGGCGAGCAGTACTTC,CASSLGDRGLGEQYF
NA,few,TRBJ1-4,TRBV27,TGTGCCAGCAGTTTCGGGGTGGCTAATGAAAAACTGTTTTTT,CASSFGVANEKLFF
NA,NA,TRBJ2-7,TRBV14,TGTGCCAGCAGCCAAGTGGCAGGGTGGTACGAGCAGTACTTC,CASSQVAGWYEQYF
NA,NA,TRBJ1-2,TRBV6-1,TGTGCCAGCAGTGAAGATTCTGGGACAGGCTACACCTTC,CASSEDSGTGYTF
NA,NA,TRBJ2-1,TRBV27,TGTGCCAGCAGTTTTGAGTTCTCCTACAATGAGCAGTTCTTC,CASSFEFSYNEQFF
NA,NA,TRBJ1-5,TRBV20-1,TGCAGTTCCGTATTTGGGGAGTCCCAGCATTTT,CSSVFGESQHF
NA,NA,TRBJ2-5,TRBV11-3,TGTGCCAGCAGCTTGTTGACAGTAGGGGAGACCCAGTACTTC,CASSLLTVGETQYF
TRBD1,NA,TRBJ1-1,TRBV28,TGTGCCAGCAGTTCCACAGGGGGCCCTGAAGCTTTCTTT,CASSSTGGPEAFF
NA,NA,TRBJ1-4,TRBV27,TGTGCCAGCAGTTTAAGCTATTATGAAAAACTGTTTTTT,CASSLSYYEKLFF
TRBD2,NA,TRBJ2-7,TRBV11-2,TGTGCCAGCAGCTTATCGCGACTAGCGGGAGGGTACGAGCAGTACTTC,CASSLSRLAGGYEQYF
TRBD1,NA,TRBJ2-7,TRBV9,TGTGCCAGCAGCGTAGCTTGGGGGACAGGGAACGAGCAGTACTTC,CASSVAWGTGNEQYF